Listed below are T cell receptor beta chains from one sample, sequenced in a study of T-cell reconstitution after alpha-beta-depleted transplantation in children. In TCRdb, the PCR reads were re-called with MiXCR into one record per CDR3 protein. The sample has some 290,000 distinct CDR3 sequences, about a quarter seen once. This specimen consisted of PBMCs, mostly from graft donor cells, obtained 180 days after TCRalphabeta/CD19-depleted stem cell transplant. The receptor source for this set is a male patient aged 10 to 17 who had a stem cell transplant for acute lymphoblastic leukemia, so the T cells may come from the graft donor. Both conserved end residues are trimmed from each CDR3. Clone size is given for some rows only: seen once, a few or many times, or a class if the clone is expanded.

size,V,J,CDR3
NA,TRBV6-1,TRBJ1-4,ARRRGRREKLF
once,TRBV20-1,TRBJ2-3,SAETSGYTDTQY
NA,TRBV12-3/TRBV12-4,TRBJ1-5,ASSRFGTGEQPQH
many,TRBV5-1,TRBJ2-3,ASSIGQPTDTQY
NA,TRBV11-2,TRBJ2-7,ASSVGLIYEQY
NA,TRBV12-3/TRBV12-4,TRBJ2-2,AQGRGTGDTGELF
NA,TRBV7-2,TRBJ2-5,ASSLYRGRLETQY
few,TRBV7-3,TRBJ2-2,ASSLGTGSYTGELF
NA,TRBV5-1,TRBJ1-5,ASSDRWESPQH
NA,TRBV12-5,TRBJ2-2,ASGLVALAERTGELF
NA,TRBV11-2,TRBJ1-3,ASSLDPWTGGNTIY
NA,TRBV7-3,TRBJ2-1,ASSPLAGVGNEQF
NA,TRBV6-5,TRBJ2-5,ASSSDRVGETQS
NA,TRBV3-1,TRBJ2-2,ASSQTDWLGLF
NA,TRBV7-9,TRBJ1-4,ASSLALGPNEKLF
NA,TRBV15,TRBJ2-7,ATKLATCGSYEQY
few,TRBV28,TRBJ1-4,ASSSGGPANEKLF
NA,TRBV27,TRBJ2-7,ASSLSREGAVKQY
NA,TRBV20-1,TRBJ2-2,SALGSGPTGELF
NA,TRBV15,TRBJ1-6,ATSRDEAMAYNSPLH
NA,TRBV28,TRBJ2-3,ASSRPLAGGQGDTQY
few,TRBV27,TRBJ1-1,ASSGQRMNTEAF
NA,TRBV20-1,TRBJ1-6,SASRTVGVSPLH
NA,TRBV18,TRBJ2-5,ASSADREETQY
NA,TRBV29-1,TRBJ1-2,SVEDRPDSNYGYT
NA,TRBV5-1,TRBJ2-3,ASSLFARAPDTQY
NA,TRBV7-9,TRBJ1-2,ASSPRTGEGYT
NA,TRBV25-1,TRBJ2-7,ASSPGPISYEQY
NA,TRBV29-1,TRBJ1-2,SGGTGYGYT
NA,TRBV5-1,TRBJ1-2,ASSPNPGTNYGYT
NA,TRBV3-1,TRBJ1-4,ASRRQALNEKLF
NA,TRBV18,TRBJ2-3,ASSPHFLSTDTQY
few,TRBV12-3/TRBV12-4,TRBJ2-7,ASSHPPSGDEQY
NA,TRBV12-3/TRBV12-4,TRBJ1-5,ASSFRRNQPQH
NA,TRBV29-1,TRBJ2-3,SSVSVGPTTDTQY
few,TRBV5-1,TRBJ1-3,ASSSGGGEGNTIY
few,TRBV5-4,TRBJ1-6,ASSLGKIWSSYNSPLH
few,TRBV10-3,TRBJ1-3,AISGGGNTIY
NA,TRBV15,TRBJ2-2,ATSREGDREWAGELF
NA,TRBV7-3,TRBJ2-7,ASSPLLAGGPHEQY
many,TRBV25-1,TRBJ2-1,ASSDKLAVLYNEQF